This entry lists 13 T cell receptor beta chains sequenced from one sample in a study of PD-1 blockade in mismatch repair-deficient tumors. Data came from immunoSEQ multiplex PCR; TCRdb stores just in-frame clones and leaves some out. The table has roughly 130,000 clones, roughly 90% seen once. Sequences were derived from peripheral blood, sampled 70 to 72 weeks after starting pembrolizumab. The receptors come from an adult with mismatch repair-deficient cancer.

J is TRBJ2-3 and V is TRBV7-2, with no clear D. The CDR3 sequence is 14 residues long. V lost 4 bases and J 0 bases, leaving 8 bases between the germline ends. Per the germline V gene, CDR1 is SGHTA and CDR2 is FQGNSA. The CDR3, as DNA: TGTGCCAGCAGCTCCCCCACTAGCACAGATACGCAGTATTTT. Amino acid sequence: CASSSPTSTDTQYF.

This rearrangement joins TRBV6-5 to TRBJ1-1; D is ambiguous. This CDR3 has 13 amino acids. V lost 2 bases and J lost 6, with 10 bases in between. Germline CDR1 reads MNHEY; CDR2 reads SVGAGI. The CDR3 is CASSYREGAEAFF. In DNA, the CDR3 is TGTGCCAGCAGTTACCGCGAAGGTGCTGAAGCTTTCTTT.

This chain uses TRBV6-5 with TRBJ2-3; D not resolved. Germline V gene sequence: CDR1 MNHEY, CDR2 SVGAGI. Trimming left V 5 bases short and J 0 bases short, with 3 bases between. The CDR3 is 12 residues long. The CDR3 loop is CASSQSTDTQYF. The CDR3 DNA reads TGTGCCAGCAGTCAAAGCACAGATACGCAGTATTTT.

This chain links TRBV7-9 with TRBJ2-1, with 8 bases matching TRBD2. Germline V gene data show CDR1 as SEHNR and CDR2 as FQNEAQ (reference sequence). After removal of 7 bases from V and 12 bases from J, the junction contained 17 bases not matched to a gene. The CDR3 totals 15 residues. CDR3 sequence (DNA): TGTGCCAGCATCCTTGCGGGGGGAGCCGTATCTGCGCAGTTCTTC. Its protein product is CASILAGGAVSAQFF.

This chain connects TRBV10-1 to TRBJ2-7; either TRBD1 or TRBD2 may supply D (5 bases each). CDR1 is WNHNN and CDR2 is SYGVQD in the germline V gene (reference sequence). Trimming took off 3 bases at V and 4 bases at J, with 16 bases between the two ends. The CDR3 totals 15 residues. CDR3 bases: TGCGCCAGCAGTGATTCCGGGACCGCATGGTACGAGCAGTACTTC. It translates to CASSDSGTAWYEQYF.

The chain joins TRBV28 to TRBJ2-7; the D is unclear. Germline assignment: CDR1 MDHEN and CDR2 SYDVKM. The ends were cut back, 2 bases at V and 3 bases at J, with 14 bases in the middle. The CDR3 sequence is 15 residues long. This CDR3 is CASSLNPLGHYEQYF. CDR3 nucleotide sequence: TGTGCCAGCAGTTTAAATCCCCTAGGTCACTACGAGCAGTACTTC. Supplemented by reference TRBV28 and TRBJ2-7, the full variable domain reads DVKVTQSSRYLVKRTGEKVFLECVQDMDHENMFWYRQDPGLGLRLIYFSYDVKMKEKGDIPEGYSVSREKKERFSLILESASTNQTSMYLCASSLNPLGHYEQYFGPGTRLTVT.

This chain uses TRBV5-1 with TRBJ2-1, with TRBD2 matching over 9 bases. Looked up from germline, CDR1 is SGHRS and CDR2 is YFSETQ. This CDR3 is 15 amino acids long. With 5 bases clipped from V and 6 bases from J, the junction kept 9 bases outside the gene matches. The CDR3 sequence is CASSVAGVVANEQFF. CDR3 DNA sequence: TGCGCCAGCAGTGTAGCGGGAGTAGTGGCCAATGAGCAGTTCTTC.

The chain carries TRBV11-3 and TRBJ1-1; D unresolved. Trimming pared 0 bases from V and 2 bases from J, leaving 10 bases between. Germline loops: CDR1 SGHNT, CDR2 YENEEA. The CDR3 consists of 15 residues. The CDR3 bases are TGTGCCAGCAGCTTAGATCCGCGGCCCAACACTGAAGCTTTCTTT. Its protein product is CASSLDPRPNTEAFF.

This CDR3 reads CASSQEGSGIGRYEQYF. The CDR3 bases are TGCGCCAGCAGCCAAGAGGGTAGCGGGATCGGCAGGTACGAGCAGTACTTC. V usage is TRBV4-3 and J usage is TRBJ2-7; 8 bases match TRBD2. V lost 0 bases to trimming and J lost 4 bases; unmatched junction nucleotides: 11. Germline V CDR1 and CDR2: LGHNA, YSLEER. The CDR3 extends over 17 amino acids.

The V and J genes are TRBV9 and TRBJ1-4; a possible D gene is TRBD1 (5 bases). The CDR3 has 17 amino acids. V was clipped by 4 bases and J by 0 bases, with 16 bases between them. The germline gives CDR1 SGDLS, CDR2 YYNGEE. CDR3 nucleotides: TGTGCCAGCAGCCACGAGGGGTCTGGGGCAACTAATGAAAAACTGTTTTTT. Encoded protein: CASSHEGSGATNEKLFF.

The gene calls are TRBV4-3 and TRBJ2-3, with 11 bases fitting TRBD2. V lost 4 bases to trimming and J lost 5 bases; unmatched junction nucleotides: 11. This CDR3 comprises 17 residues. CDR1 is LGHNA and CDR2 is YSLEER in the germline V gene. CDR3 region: CASSPSSSGRLIDTQYF. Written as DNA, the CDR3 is TGCGCCAGCAGCCCATCCTCTAGCGGGAGGCTTATAGATACGCAGTATTTT.

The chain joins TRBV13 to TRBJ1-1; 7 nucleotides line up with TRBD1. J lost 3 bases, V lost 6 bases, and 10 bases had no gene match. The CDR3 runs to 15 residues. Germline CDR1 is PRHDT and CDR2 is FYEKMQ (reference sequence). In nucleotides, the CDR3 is TGTGCCAGCAGTCGCGCGGGGCAGGGGGACACTGAAGCTTTCTTT. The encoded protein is CASSRAGQGDTEAFF.

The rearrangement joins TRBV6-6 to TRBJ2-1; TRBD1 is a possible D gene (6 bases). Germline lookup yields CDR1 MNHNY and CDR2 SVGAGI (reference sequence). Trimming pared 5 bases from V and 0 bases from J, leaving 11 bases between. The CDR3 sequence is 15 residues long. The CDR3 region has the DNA TGTGCCAGCAGTCAACAGGGCAGCTCCTACAATGAGCAGTTCTTC. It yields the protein CASSQQGSSYNEQFF.